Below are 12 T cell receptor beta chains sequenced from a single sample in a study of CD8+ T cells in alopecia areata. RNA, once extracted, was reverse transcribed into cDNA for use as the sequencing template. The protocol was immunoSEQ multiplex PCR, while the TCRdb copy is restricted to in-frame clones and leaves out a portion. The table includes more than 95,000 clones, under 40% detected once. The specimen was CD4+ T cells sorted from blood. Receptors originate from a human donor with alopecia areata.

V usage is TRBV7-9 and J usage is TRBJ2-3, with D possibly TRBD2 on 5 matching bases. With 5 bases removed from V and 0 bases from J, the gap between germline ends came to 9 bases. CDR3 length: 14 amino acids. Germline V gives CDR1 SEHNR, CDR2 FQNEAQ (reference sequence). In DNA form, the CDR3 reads TGTGCCAGCAGCCTAGGACTTAGCACAGATACGCAGTATTTT. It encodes CASSLGLSTDTQYF.

The CDR3 sequence: CASSPTGQGVSTDTQYF. The CDR3 DNA reads as TGCGCCAGCAGCCCCACGGGACAGGGGGTTTCCACAGATACGCAGTATTTT. This chain joins TRBV5-1 and TRBJ2-3, with 11 bases fitting TRBD1. Germline assignment: CDR1 SGHRS and CDR2 YFSETQ. This CDR3 spans 17 amino acids. V shed 4 bases and J 2 bases; nucleotides not matched to a gene: 9.

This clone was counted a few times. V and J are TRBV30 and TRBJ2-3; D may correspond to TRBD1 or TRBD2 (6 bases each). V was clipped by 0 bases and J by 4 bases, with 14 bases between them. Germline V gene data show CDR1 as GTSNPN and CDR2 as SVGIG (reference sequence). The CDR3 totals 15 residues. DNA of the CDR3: TGTGCCTGGAGTGTAAGTCGGGGGCGGTCAGATACGCAGTATTTT. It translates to CAWSVSRGRSDTQYF.

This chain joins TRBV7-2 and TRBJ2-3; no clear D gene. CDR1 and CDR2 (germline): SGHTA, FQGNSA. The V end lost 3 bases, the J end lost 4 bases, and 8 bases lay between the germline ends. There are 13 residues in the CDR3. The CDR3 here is CASSFKGADTQYF. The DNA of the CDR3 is TGTGCCAGCAGCTTTAAGGGCGCAGATACGCAGTATTTT.

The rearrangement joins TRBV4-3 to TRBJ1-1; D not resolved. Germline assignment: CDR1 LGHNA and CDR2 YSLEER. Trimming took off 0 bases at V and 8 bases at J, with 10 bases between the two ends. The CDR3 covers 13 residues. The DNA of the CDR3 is TGCGCCAGCAGCCAAGAGACTACAGTGGAAGCTTTCTTT. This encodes CASSQETTVEAFF.

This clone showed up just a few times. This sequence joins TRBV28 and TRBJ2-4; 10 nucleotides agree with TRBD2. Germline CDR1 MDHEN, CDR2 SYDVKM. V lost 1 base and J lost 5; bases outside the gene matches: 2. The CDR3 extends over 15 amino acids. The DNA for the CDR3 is TGTGCCAGCAGTTTATTGGGACTAGCGCAAAACATTCAGTACTTC. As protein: CASSLLGLAQNIQYF. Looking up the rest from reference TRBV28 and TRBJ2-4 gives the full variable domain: DVKVTQSSRYLVKRTGEKVFLECVQDMDHENMFWYRQDPGLGLRLIYFSYDVKMKEKGDIPEGYSVSREKKERFSLILESASTNQTSMYLCASSLLGLAQNIQYFGAGTRLSVL.

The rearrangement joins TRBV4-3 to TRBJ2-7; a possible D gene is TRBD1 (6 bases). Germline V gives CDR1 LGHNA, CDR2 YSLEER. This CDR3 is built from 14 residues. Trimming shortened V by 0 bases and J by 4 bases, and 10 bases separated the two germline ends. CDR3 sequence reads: CASSQDGTPYEQYF. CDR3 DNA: TGCGCCAGCAGCCAAGACGGGACACCATACGAGCAGTACTTC.

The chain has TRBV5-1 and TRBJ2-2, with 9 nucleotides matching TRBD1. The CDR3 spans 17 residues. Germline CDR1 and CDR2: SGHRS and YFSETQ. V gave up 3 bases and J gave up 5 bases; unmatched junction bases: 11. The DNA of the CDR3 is TGCGCCAGCAGCTCCGATTTTGGGACAGGGTTGACCGGGGAGCTGTTTTTT. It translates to CASSSDFGTGLTGELFF. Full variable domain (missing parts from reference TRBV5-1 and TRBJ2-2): KAGVTQTPRYLIKTRGQQVTLSCSPISGHRSVSWYQQTPGQGLQFLFEYFSETQRNKGNFPGRFSGRQFSNSRSEMNVSTLELGDSALYLCASSSDFGTGLTGELFFGEGSRLTVL.

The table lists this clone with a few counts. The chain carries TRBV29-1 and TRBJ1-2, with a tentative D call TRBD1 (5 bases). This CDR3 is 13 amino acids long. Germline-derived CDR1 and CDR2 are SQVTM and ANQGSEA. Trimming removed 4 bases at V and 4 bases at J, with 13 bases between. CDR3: CSVARDVAYGYTF. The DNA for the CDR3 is TGCAGCGTTGCCAGGGACGTCGCCTATGGCTACACCTTC.

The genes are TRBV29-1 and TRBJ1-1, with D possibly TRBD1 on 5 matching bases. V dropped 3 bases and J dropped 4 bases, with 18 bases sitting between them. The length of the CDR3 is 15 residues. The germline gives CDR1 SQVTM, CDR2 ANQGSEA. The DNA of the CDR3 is TGCAGCGTTGATAGGTTCCCAGGCGGGGGCACTGAAGCTTTCTTT. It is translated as CSVDRFPGGGTEAFF.

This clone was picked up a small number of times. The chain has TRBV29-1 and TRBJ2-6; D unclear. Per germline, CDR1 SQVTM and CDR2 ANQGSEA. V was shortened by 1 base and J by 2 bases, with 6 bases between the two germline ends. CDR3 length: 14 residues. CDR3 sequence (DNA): TGCAGCGTTGAAGCACCCCCTGGGGCCAACGTCCTGACTTTC. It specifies CSVEAPPGANVLTF.

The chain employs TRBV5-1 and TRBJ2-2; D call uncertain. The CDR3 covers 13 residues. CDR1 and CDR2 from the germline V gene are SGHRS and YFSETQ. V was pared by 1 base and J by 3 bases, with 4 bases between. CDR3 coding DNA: TGCGCCAGCAGCTTGTCCGACACCGGGGAGCTGTTTTTT. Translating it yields CASSLSDTGELFF.